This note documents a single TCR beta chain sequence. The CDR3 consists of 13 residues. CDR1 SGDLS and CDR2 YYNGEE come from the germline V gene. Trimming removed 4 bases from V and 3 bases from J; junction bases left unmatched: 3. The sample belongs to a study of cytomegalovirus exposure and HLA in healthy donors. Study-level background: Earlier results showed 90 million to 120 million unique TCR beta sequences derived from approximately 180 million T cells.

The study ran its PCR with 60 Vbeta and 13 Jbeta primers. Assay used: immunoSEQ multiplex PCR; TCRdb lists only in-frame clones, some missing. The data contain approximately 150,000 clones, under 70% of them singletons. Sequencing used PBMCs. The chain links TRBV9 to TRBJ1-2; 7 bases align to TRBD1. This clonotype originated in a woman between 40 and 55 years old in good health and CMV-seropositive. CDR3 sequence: CASSPGTDYGYTF. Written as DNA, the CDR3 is TGTGCCAGCAGCCCAGGGACAGACTATGGCTACACCTTC.